The rows below give T cell receptor beta chains drawn from one sample of a study of cytomegalovirus exposure and HLA in healthy donors. TCRdb's copy holds only in-frame clones and misses some; the assay was immunoSEQ multiplex PCR. The sample shows about 150,000 clones, 85% to 90% of them seen only once. Sequencing was carried out using PBMCs. These TCRs come from a woman under 30 in good health and CMV-seropositive. Each CDR3 is given with its conserved first and last residue. The order of the fields is V gene, J gene, clone size, D gene, CDR3 DNA, CDR3 protein. A D gene is named only where the DNA matches it firmly. The listing skips clone size in some rows; elsewhere it reads once, few, many or a size class.

V: TRBV19
J: TRBJ1-3
size: NA
D: TRBD1
DNA: TGTGCCAGTAGTATCGGGACAGGAGGAAACACCATATATTTT
CDR3: CASSIGTGGNTIYF

V: TRBV6-6
J: TRBJ1-4
size: once
D: TRBD1
DNA: TGTGCCAGCACCTACCGGACAGGGGTGGAAAAACTGTTTTTT
CDR3: CASTYRTGVEKLFF

V: TRBV7-3
J: TRBJ2-7
size: NA
D: NA
DNA: TGTGCCAGCAGCGCCGGGGGTGGCTCCTACGAGCAGTACTTC
CDR3: CASSAGGGSYEQYF

V: TRBV9
J: TRBJ2-3
size: NA
D: NA
DNA: TGTGCCAGCAGCGTAGCGGGACTTAGCACAGATACGCAGTATTTT
CDR3: CASSVAGLSTDTQYF

V: TRBV6-5
J: TRBJ2-7
size: NA
D: TRBD1
DNA: TGTGCCAGCAGTGAAACAGGGGTGGGCGAGCAGTACTTC
CDR3: CASSETGVGEQYF

V: TRBV27
J: TRBJ2-7
size: NA
D: TRBD2
DNA: TGTGCCAGCAGTTTCTCTGGCGGGGGTATCTACGAGCAGTACTTC
CDR3: CASSFSGGGIYEQYF

V: TRBV27
J: TRBJ1-1
size: NA
D: TRBD1
DNA: TGTGCCAGCAGAGTCCGACAGGGATCGAACACTGAAGCTTTCTTT
CDR3: CASRVRQGSNTEAFF

V: TRBV19
J: TRBJ1-5
size: NA
D: NA
DNA: TGTGCCAGTAGCGCACAGGGAAGTCAGCCCCAGCATTTT
CDR3: CASSAQGSQPQHF

V: TRBV19
J: TRBJ1-3
size: NA
D: TRBD1
DNA: TGTGCCAGTGGACACCTCGACAGGGGCGGAAACACCATATATTTT
CDR3: CASGHLDRGGNTIYF

V: TRBV6-5
J: TRBJ2-7
size: NA
D: NA
DNA: TGTGCCAGCAGTTACTCGGCGGGTTACGAGCAGTACTTC
CDR3: CASSYSAGYEQYF

V: TRBV27
J: TRBJ2-7
size: NA
D: TRBD2
DNA: TGTGCCAGCAGGGTGGGACTAGCGGGAGGGTTCGACGAGCAGTACTTC
CDR3: CASRVGLAGGFDEQYF

V: TRBV21-1
J: TRBJ2-7
size: NA
D: NA
DNA: TGTGCCAGCAGCGCCCATCGGGACAGGCCCTACGAGCAGTACTTC
CDR3: CASSAHRDRPYEQYF

V: TRBV19
J: TRBJ2-2
size: few
D: TRBD2
DNA: TGTGCCAGTAGTACGAGACTAGCGCCAACCGGGGAGCTGTTTTTT
CDR3: CASSTRLAPTGELFF

V: TRBV28
J: TRBJ1-5
size: NA
D: NA
DNA: TGTGCCACACAGGGCCGCAATCAGCCCCAGCATTTT
CDR3: CATQGRNQPQHF

V: TRBV7-7
J: TRBJ2-1
size: NA
D: TRBD2
DNA: TGTGCTAGCAGCTTGGGCGGGAGTAGCAATGAGCAGTTCTTC
CDR3: CASSLGGSSNEQFF

V: TRBV15
J: TRBJ2-3
size: once
D: TRBD2
DNA: TGTGCCACCAGTCCACTCGAGCTGGCGGGAGCAGATACGCAGTATTTT
CDR3: CATSPLELAGADTQYF

V: TRBV2
J: TRBJ1-1
size: NA
D: TRBD1
DNA: TGTGCCAGCACCTGGGACAGGCGGGCTGAAGCTTTCTTT
CDR3: CASTWDRRAEAFF

V: TRBV21-1
J: TRBJ1-5
size: once
D: NA
DNA: TGTGCCAGCAGCAAACGTTATTTCTGGGGAGGGACGGGTAGCAATCAGCCCCAGCATTTT
CDR3: CASSKRYFWGGTGSNQPQHF

V: TRBV30
J: TRBJ1-4
size: once
D: NA
DNA: TGTGCCTGGATGTATAGGGGTGAAAAACTGTTTTTT
CDR3: CAWMYRGEKLFF

V: TRBV19
J: TRBJ1-1
size: NA
D: NA
DNA: TGTGCCAGTACCGGTTTGCAGCGAGGGACTGAAGCTTTCTTT
CDR3: CASTGLQRGTEAFF

V: TRBV11-3
J: TRBJ2-7
size: NA
D: NA
DNA: TGTGCCAGCAGCGTCCCGGGACTCTCCTACGAGCAGTACTTC
CDR3: CASSVPGLSYEQYF

V: TRBV9
J: TRBJ2-7
size: NA
D: NA
DNA: TGTGCCAGCAGCGTAGGGGCGGGACAGACCTACGAGCAGTACTTC
CDR3: CASSVGAGQTYEQYF

V: TRBV7-2
J: TRBJ2-7
size: NA
D: NA
DNA: TGTGCCAGCAGCTTAGTCAAGCACGAGCAGTACTTC
CDR3: CASSLVKHEQYF

V: TRBV7-2
J: TRBJ2-5
size: NA
D: TRBD2
DNA: TGTGCCAGCAGCTTACCGACTAGCGGGAGGGCCGGGGAGACCCAGTACTTC
CDR3: CASSLPTSGRAGETQYF

V: TRBV7-2
J: TRBJ2-3
size: NA
D: TRBD2
DNA: TGTGCCAGCAGCTTACTAGCGGGATATAGCACAGATACGCAGTATTTT
CDR3: CASSLLAGYSTDTQYF

V: TRBV9
J: TRBJ1-2
size: NA
D: TRBD1
DNA: TGTGCCAGCAGCGTACGGCCCGCGGAGGGGGCAGGGGGCTACACCTTC
CDR3: CASSVRPAEGAGGYTF

V: TRBV7-2
J: TRBJ2-3
size: NA
D: NA
DNA: TGTGCCAGCAGCTTAGTGGCGGTTAGCACAGATACGCAGTATTTT
CDR3: CASSLVAVSTDTQYF

V: TRBV19
J: TRBJ1-5
size: NA
D: TRBD1
DNA: TGTGCCACTGGACAGGGTCGAAGCAATCAGCCCCAGCATTTT
CDR3: CATGQGRSNQPQHF

V: TRBV7-9
J: TRBJ2-3
size: NA
D: TRBD2
DNA: TGTGCCAGCAGCTTTAGCGGGAGAGGGACAGATACGCAGTATTTT
CDR3: CASSFSGRGTDTQYF

V: TRBV7-9
J: TRBJ2-3
size: NA
D: TRBD2
DNA: TGTGCCAGCAGCGAACTAGCGGGAGGTAATTCAGATACGCAGTATTTT
CDR3: CASSELAGGNSDTQYF

V: TRBV30
J: TRBJ2-7
size: NA
D: NA
DNA: TGTGCCTGGAGTCCCTCGGGGGAGCAGTACTTC
CDR3: CAWSPSGEQYF

V: TRBV5-1
J: TRBJ2-1
size: NA
D: TRBD1
DNA: TGCGCCAGCAGCTTTGGGACAGTCTTGGGCAATGAGCAGTTCTTC
CDR3: CASSFGTVLGNEQFF

V: TRBV28
J: TRBJ1-2
size: NA
D: NA
DNA: TGTGCCAGCAGCCTTCGGGATCCCGGGCCCTATGGCTACACCTTC
CDR3: CASSLRDPGPYGYTF

V: TRBV6-5
J: TRBJ2-7
size: NA
D: NA
DNA: TGTGCCAGCAGACTTAGTCCGAGCTCCTACGAGCAGTACTTC
CDR3: CASRLSPSSYEQYF

V: TRBV6-6
J: TRBJ2-7
size: few
D: TRBD1
DNA: TGTGCCAGCAGTTACGGGACAGGGCCCTACGAGCAGTACTTC
CDR3: CASSYGTGPYEQYF

V: TRBV6-5
J: TRBJ1-2
size: NA
D: NA
DNA: TGTGCCAGCAGGGGTACAGGGCGCAGAACCTATGGCTACACCTTC
CDR3: CASRGTGRRTYGYTF

V: TRBV6-5
J: TRBJ2-5
size: NA
D: NA
DNA: TGTGCCAGCAGTTACCGGACACCTCGGGAGACCCAGTACTTC
CDR3: CASSYRTPRETQYF

V: TRBV19
J: TRBJ2-1
size: NA
D: TRBD2
DNA: TGTGCCAGTAGTATAAACGGGGCGGGGGTCAATGAGCAGTTCTTC
CDR3: CASSINGAGVNEQFF

V: TRBV15
J: TRBJ2-7
size: NA
D: TRBD1
DNA: TGTGCCACCAGCGGGGACAGCTACTACGAGCAGTACTTC
CDR3: CATSGDSYYEQYF

V: TRBV10-1
J: TRBJ2-5
size: NA
D: NA
DNA: TGCGCCAGCAGTGGACAGGAAGAGACCCAGTACTTC
CDR3: CASSGQEETQYF